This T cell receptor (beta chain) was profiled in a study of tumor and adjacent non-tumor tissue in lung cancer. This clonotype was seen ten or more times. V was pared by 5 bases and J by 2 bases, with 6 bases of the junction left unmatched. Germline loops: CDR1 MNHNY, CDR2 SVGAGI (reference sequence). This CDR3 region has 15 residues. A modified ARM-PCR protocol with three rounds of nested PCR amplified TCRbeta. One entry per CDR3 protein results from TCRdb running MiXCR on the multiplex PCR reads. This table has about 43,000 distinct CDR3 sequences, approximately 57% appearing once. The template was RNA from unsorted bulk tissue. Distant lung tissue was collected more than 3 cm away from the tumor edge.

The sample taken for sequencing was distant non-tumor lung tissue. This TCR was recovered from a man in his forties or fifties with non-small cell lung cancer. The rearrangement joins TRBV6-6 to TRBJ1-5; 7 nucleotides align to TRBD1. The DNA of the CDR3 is TGTGCCAGCAGTCCACAGGGGAACCGCAATCAGCCCCAGCATTTT. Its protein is CASSPQGNRNQPQHF.